The sequence of this T cell receptor beta chain was determined in a study of blood T cells in healthy people across ages. Study conclusions and caveats: Per-million-T-cell TCR beta diversity fell roughly linearly with age.

After removal of 3 bases from V and 6 bases from J, the junction contained 1 base not matched to a gene. Germline assignment: CDR1 MRHNA and CDR2 SNTAGT. The CDR3 sequence is 13 residues long. Alongside a J-beta primer mix, a sample-barcoded 5' primer served in a second PCR lasting about 6 to 11 cycles. TCRdb itself ran the 5' RACE reads through MiXCR, one entry per CDR3 protein. The table lists about 670,000 distinct CDR3 sequences, 40% to 65% of them singletons. Sample share makes this clonotype medium-sized. Antigen specificity is unknown. The source is a woman at least 80 years old in good health. The specimen sequenced was blood. The chain carries TRBV6-4 and TRBJ2-7; 11 nucleotides align to TRBD2. DNA for the CDR3: TGTGCCAGCAGTGAGGGGACTAGCGGCGAGCAGTACTTC. As protein: CASSEGTSGEQYF.